This entry lists 5 T cell receptor beta chains sequenced from one sample in a study of blood T cells in healthy people across ages. Next came a second PCR, run for about 7 to 12 cycles, which used a sample-barcoded 5' primer along with a J-beta primer mix. TCRdb itself ran the 5' RACE reads through MiXCR, one entry per CDR3 protein. The repertoire holds around 940,000 distinct CDR3 sequences, with just over 50% as singletons. Source material: blood. The receptors derive from an older woman in good health.

This clonotype occurred a few times. The rearrangement joins TRBV5-1 to TRBJ2-5; a possible D gene is TRBD2 (5 bases). Looked up from germline, CDR1 is SGHRS and CDR2 is YFSETQ. This CDR3 is built from 12 residues. Trimming pared 3 bases from V and 5 bases from J, leaving 8 bases between. The DNA of the CDR3 is TGCGCCAGCAGCTCGGCTAGCGAGACCCAGTACTTC. Protein sequence: CASSSASETQYF.

The chain carries TRBV27 and TRBJ2-5; 9 bases map to TRBD2. The germline V gene has CDR1 MNHEY and CDR2 SMNVEV (reference sequence). The junction had 9 bases not matched to a gene; V was cut back by 5 bases and J by 2 bases. This CDR3 has 16 residues. The CDR3 nucleotides read TGTGCCAGCAGTCCTTGGGGCCTAGCGGGACAAGAGACCCAGTACTTC. The encoded protein is CASSPWGLAGQETQYF.

This chain uses TRBV6-5 with TRBJ1-6; 7 bases match TRBD1. Trimming took 2 bases from V and 7 from J; bases not matched to a gene: 5. This CDR3 has 15 amino acids. Germline lookup yields CDR1 MNHEY and CDR2 SVGAGI. The CDR3 sequence is CASSYDTGVNSPLHF. DNA for the CDR3: TGTGCCAGCAGTTACGACACAGGGGTAAATTCACCCCTCCACTTT.

This clonotype was seen once. A much more abundant neighbour one base away suggests this may be a read error. This sequence joins TRBV6-1 and TRBJ2-1; D remains ambiguous. Germline V gene sequence: CDR1 MNHNS, CDR2 SASEGT. Trimming took off 3 bases at V and 7 bases at J, with 10 bases between the two ends. The CDR3 totals 13 residues. The CDR3 loop is CASSDYPANEQFF. Here the CDR3 DNA reads TGTGCCAGCAGTGATTATCCGGCGAATGAGCAGTTCTTC.

The rearrangement joins TRBV11-2 to TRBJ2-7, with a weak D call TRBD1 (6 bases). The CDR3 covers 15 residues. The V end was cut by 3 bases, the J end by 0 bases, with 12 bases between. Germline CDR1 is SGHAT and CDR2 is FQNNGV. The CDR3 DNA follows: TGTGCCAGCAGCTTTGGTCGACAGGACTCCTACGAGCAGTACTTC. Translated, it gives CASSFGRQDSYEQYF.